The 11 T cell receptor beta chains given below trace back to one sample, sequenced in a study of blood T cell repertoires in COVID-19. Produced via immunoSEQ multiplex PCR; TCRdb's table is partial and in-frame only. This sample has 150,000 to 250,000 clones, with 84% found just once. The sample comprised PBMCs or T cells enriched from blood (not recorded which). The receptors derive from a man between 40 and 49 years old who had recovered from COVID-19.

The rearrangement links TRBV5-6 to TRBJ1-1; D uncertain. CDR1 and CDR2 from the germline V gene are SGHDT and YYEEEE. There are 13 residues in the CDR3. V was clipped by 0 bases and J by 5 bases, with 8 bases between them. In DNA, the CDR3 is TGTGCCAGCAGCTTGGCATCCGGGACTGAAGCTTTCTTT. Amino acids: CASSLASGTEAFF.

With regard to this clone: The sample has other DNA sequences that encode this CDR3 too. V and J are TRBV6-5 and TRBJ1-1, with a possible D match to TRBD1 (5 bases). The germline V gene encodes CDR1 MNHEY and CDR2 SVGAGI. This CDR3 has 15 residues. The V gene lost 0 bases and the J gene lost 0 bases, with 8 bases spanning the gap. The CDR3 is CASSYSGGMNTEAFF. The DNA for the CDR3 is TGTGCCAGCAGTTACTCCGGGGGGATGAACACTGAAGCTTTCTTT.

This rearrangement joins TRBV5-5 to TRBJ1-2; D not certain. V was trimmed by 0 bases and J by 4 bases, leaving 7 bases between them. The CDR3 has 13 amino acids. Germline CDR1 and CDR2: SGHKS and YYEKEE (reference sequence). CDR3 residues: CASSLGGSYGYTF. CDR3 nucleotides: TGTGCCAGCAGCTTGGGAGGTAGCTATGGCTACACCTTC.

V gene TRBV2 combines with J gene TRBJ1-2, with TRBD1 as a possible D gene (5 bases). Trimming pared 3 bases from V and 4 bases from J, leaving 12 bases between. The CDR3 extends over 14 amino acids. Germline V CDR1 and CDR2: SNHLY, FYNNEI. The CDR3 protein is CASSDEGTIYGYTF. Here the CDR3 DNA reads TGTGCCAGCAGTGATGAGGGGACTATCTATGGCTACACCTTC.

The chain carries TRBV7-8 and TRBJ1-2, with TRBD1 matching over 8 bases. This CDR3 comprises 17 residues. CDR1 is SGHVS, CDR2 FQNEAQ, per germline. With V trimmed by 1 base and J by 3 bases, 10 bases remained unmatched. The CDR3 coding sequence is TGTGCCAGCAGCTTAGGTGGCAGGGGGCCCGTGGACTATGGCTACACCTTC. This codes for CASSLGGRGPVDYGYTF.

This clone was detected only once. The chain recombines TRBV27 with TRBJ1-1, with TRBD1 matching 7 bases. Germline-derived CDR1 and CDR2 are MNHEY and SMNVEV (reference sequence). V gave up 6 bases and J gave up 1 base; unmatched junction bases: 5. The CDR3 is 14 residues long. This chain's CDR3 is CASRLGTANTEAFF. CDR3 coding DNA: TGTGCCAGCAGGCTCGGGACAGCGAACACTGAAGCTTTCTTT.

The chain combines TRBV24-1 with TRBJ2-7; 10 positions agree with TRBD1. The CDR3 is made up of 15 amino acids. Trimming cost V 3 bases and J 2 bases; bases outside gene matches: 3. Looked up from germline, CDR1 is KGHDR and CDR2 is SFDVKD. CDR3 amino acids: CATSDGGQGAYEQYF. CDR3 sequence (DNA): TGTGCCACCAGTGATGGAGGACAGGGGGCCTACGAGCAGTACTTC.

This chain links TRBV6-4 with TRBJ2-3; maybe TRBD2 (5 bases). The CDR3 covers 14 residues. V lost 4 bases and J lost 4, with 12 bases in between. Germline CDR1 is MRHNA and CDR2 is SNTAGT. The CDR3 nucleotides are TGTGCCAGCAGTGGTACAGATAGCGCAGATACGCAGTATTTT. Protein product: CASSGTDSADTQYF.

V gene TRBV5-4 combines with J gene TRBJ1-5; 7 nucleotides match TRBD1. The J segment lost 5 bases and the V segment lost 4 bases, leaving 3 bases of the junction unmatched. Looked up from germline, CDR1 is SGHNT and CDR2 is YYREEE (reference sequence). This CDR3 is built from 13 residues. CDR3 sequence: CASSKGADQPQHF. The DNA for the CDR3 is TGTGCCAGCAGCAAGGGGGCGGATCAGCCCCAGCATTTT.

CDR3 protein: CASSEPGTSGGLVYNEQFF. In DNA, the CDR3 is TGTGCCAGTAGCGAACCCGGGACTAGCGGGGGGCTTGTCTACAATGAGCAGTTCTTC. The V and J genes are TRBV19 and TRBJ2-1; 15 positions agree with TRBD2. V was clipped by 6 bases and J by 3 bases; unmatched bases: 12. This CDR3 region has 19 residues. Germline CDR1 LNHDA, CDR2 SQIVND (reference sequence).

The V call is TRBV12-3 or TRBV12-4, the J call TRBJ2-6, with D unclear. V was cut by 7 bases and J by 1 base, with 5 bases left in between. This CDR3 has 13 amino acids. Here the CDR3 reads CASTTSGANVLTF. In nucleotides, the CDR3 is TGTGCCAGCACCACATCTGGGGCCAACGTCCTGACTTTC.